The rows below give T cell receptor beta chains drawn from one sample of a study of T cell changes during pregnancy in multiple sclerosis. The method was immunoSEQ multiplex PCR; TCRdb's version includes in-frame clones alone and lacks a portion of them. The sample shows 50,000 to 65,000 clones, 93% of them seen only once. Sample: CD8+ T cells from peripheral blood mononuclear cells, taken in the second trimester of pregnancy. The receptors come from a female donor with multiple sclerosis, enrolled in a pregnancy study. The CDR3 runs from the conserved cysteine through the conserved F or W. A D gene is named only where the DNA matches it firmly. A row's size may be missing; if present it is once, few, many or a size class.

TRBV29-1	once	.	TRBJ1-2	TGCAGCGTTGACTCAGGGTATGGCTACACCTTC	CSVDSGYGYTF
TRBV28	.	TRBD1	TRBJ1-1	TGTGCCAGCAGCCCAGGGACAGCTTGGAACACTGAAGCTTTCTTT	CASSPGTAWNTEAFF
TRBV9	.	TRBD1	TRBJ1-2	TGTGCCAGCAGAGACAGGGCCCAGGGCTACACCTTC	CASRDRAQGYTF
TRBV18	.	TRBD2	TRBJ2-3	TGTGCCAGCTCCCGAAGGACTAGCGGCACAGATACGCAGTATTTT	CASSRRTSGTDTQYF
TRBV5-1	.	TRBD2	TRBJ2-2	TGCGCCAGCAGCTCTTCTGAGGCGGGAGTGGGTACCGGGGAGCTGTTTTTT	CASSSSEAGVGTGELFF
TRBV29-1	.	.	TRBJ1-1	TGCAGCGTTGAAGGGAGGACTGAAGCTTTCTTT	CSVEGRTEAFF
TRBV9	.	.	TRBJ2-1	TGTGCCAGCAGCGTAAGTCAGGGCGATGAGCAGTTCTTC	CASSVSQGDEQFF
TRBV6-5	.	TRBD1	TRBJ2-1	TGTGCCAGCAGTTACTCCCCAGGGGGCTACAATGAGCAGTTCTTC	CASSYSPGGYNEQFF
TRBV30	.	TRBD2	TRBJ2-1	TGTGCCTGGAGTTCAATAGGGACTAGCGATGAGCAGTTCTTC	CAWSSIGTSDEQFF
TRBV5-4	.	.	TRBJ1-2	TGTGCCAGCAGCGTGGGAAGTCTACACACCTTC	CASSVGSLHTF
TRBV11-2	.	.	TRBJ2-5	TGTGCCAGCAGACCCGGGACAAGGGAGACCCAGTACTTC	CASRPGTRETQYF
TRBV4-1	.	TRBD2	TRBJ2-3	TGCGCCAGCAGCCAAATAGCGGGAGTCACAGATACGCAGTATTTT	CASSQIAGVTDTQYF
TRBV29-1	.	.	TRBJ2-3	TGCAGCGTTGAATCCCTCCAGGGAGATACGCAGTATTTT	CSVESLQGDTQYF
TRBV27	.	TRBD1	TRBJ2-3	TGTGCCAGCAGGATGATATGGACAGGGAGTACAGATACGCAGTATTTT	CASRMIWTGSTDTQYF
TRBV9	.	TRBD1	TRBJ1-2	TGTGCCAGCAGCGCAGCTATACGGACAGGGTCGAACTATGGCTACACCTTC	CASSAAIRTGSNYGYTF
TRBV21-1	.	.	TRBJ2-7	TGTGCCAGCACTAGCGGGATTAGCTCCTACGAGCAGTACTTC	CASTSGISSYEQYF
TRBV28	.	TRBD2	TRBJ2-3	TGTGCCAGCAGCTCCCCGAGCGGGAGCGGGGGCACAGATACGCAGTATTTT	CASSSPSGSGGTDTQYF
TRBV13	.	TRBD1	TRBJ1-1	TGTGCCAGCAGCCCTCGACAGGGAAACACTGAAGCTTTCTTT	CASSPRQGNTEAFF
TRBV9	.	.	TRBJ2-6	TGTGCCAGCAGCGTAGGCAGCTCTGGGGCCAACGTCCTGACTTTC	CASSVGSSGANVLTF
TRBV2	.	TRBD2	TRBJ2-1	TGTGCCAGCAGTGACGAGGCCAGCGGGAGGACTTGGAGCTCCTACAATGAGCAGTTCTTC	CASSDEASGRTWSSYNEQFF
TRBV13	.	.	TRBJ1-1	TGTGCCAGCAGCTTAGAGGCAGCGGGCACTGAAGCTTTCTTT	CASSLEAAGTEAFF
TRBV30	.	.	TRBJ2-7	TGTGCCTGGAGTGTGTCTCAACAGCCCTACGAGCAGTACTTC	CAWSVSQQPYEQYF
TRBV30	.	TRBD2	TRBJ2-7	TGTGCCTGGAGTTGGACTAGCGCCGAGCAGTACTTC	CAWSWTSAEQYF
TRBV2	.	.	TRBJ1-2	TGTGCCAGCAGTGAGAACTCAGGGTTCGGTGGCTACACCTTC	CASSENSGFGGYTF
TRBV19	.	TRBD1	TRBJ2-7	TGTGCCAGTGGACAGGGTCAGGCCTACGAGCAGTACTTC	CASGQGQAYEQYF
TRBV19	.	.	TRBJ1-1	TGTGCCAGTAGTCAGGGTCTCACTGAAGCTTTCTTT	CASSQGLTEAFF
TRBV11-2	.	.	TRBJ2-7	TGTGCCAGCAGCTTAGGGTATAGCAGCTCCTACGAGCAGTACTTC	CASSLGYSSSYEQYF
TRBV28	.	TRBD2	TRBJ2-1	TGTGCCAGCAGTTGTCCCGGGACTAGGCGAATGGACAATGAGCAGTTCTTC	CASSCPGTRRMDNEQFF
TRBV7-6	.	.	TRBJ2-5	TGTGCCAGCAGCCACCGGACAGCACAAGAGACCCAGTACTTC	CASSHRTAQETQYF